This T cell receptor beta chain was captured in a study of T cell repertoires in cytomegalovirus infection. Across the study: Carrying CMV and the relevant HLA type showed in public TCR beta signatures.

One entry per CDR3 protein, called by TCRdb with MiXCR from the reads. The table shows some 220,000 distinct CDR3 sequences, with 6.5% occurring only once. Study-wide points: Cumulative public TCR beta family frequency identified CMV carriers with the relevant HLA. Clonotype analysis showed dominance of the ex vivo response by HLA-C-restricted CMV-specific TCR beta clonotypes.

The sample holds many counts of this clonotype. What it recognizes is unknown. The sample comprised PBMCs. The source is a human donor in good health (CMV status not recorded). Some clones in this sample may be carry-over from other donors' samples.

This CDR3 is CASSIARQGARETQYF. The CDR3 region has the DNA TGTGCCAGTAGTATAGCGCGCCAGGGGGCGAGGGAGACCCAGTACTTC. The gene calls are TRBV19 and TRBJ2-5, with TRBD1 matching over 8 bases. The CDR3 is 16 amino acids. CDR1 is LNHDA, CDR2 SQIVND, per germline (reference sequence). Germline trimming cut 1 base from V and 5 bases from J; bases unmatched to any gene: 9.